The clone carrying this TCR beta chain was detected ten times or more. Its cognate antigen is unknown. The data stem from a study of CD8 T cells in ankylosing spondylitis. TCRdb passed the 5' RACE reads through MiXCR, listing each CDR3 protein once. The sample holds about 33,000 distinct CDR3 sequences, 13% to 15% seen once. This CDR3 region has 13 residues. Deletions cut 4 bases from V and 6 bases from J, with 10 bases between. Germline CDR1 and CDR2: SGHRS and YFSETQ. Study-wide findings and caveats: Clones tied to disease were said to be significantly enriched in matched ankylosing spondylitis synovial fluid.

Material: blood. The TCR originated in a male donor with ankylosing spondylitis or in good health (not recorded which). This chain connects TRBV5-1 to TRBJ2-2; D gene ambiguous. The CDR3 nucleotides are TGCGCCAGCAGCCCAGGACGCTCCGGGGAGCTGTTTTTT. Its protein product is CASSPGRSGELFF.